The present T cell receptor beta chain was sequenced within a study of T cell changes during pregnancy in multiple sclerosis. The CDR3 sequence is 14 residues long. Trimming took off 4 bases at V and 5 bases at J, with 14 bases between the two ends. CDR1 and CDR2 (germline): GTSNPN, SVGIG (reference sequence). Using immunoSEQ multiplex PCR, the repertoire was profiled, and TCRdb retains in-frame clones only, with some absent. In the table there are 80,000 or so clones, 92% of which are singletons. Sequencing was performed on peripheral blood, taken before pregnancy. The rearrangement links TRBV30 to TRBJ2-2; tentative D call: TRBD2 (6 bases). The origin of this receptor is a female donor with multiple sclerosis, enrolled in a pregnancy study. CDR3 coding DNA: TGTGCCTGGAAGCTACCCGGGGGAACCGGGGAGCTGTTTTTT. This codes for CAWKLPGGTGELFF.